The rows below give T cell receptor beta chains drawn from one sample of a study of a mutant IDH1 vaccine in newly diagnosed glioma. The table came from immunoSEQ multiplex PCR; TCRdb's copy has only in-frame clones and leaves some out. The sample shows roughly 69,000 clones, roughly 86% of them seen only once. What these receptors recognize is not known. Sequenced material: PBMCs, taken from a glioma patient whose treatment included an IDH1 peptide vaccine. These receptors were taken from a man aged 25 to 40 with glioma. The CDR3 runs from the conserved cysteine through the conserved F or W. Each record gives: J gene, V gene, clone size, D gene, CDR3 DNA, CDR3 protein. The D gene is left open where the match is weak. Where a row states a size, it is once, few, many or the class of an expanded clone; other rows omit it.

j_call: TRBJ2-7
v_call: TRBV19
clone_size: -
d_call: -
cdr3_nt: TGTGCCAGCAGTAGATCCCCCAGGGGTGACTCCTACGAGCAGTACTTC
cdr3_aa: CASSRSPRGDSYEQYF

j_call: TRBJ1-2
v_call: TRBV6-5
clone_size: -
d_call: TRBD1
cdr3_nt: TGTGCCAGCAGTTACTCGAAGGGGACAGGGAACTATGGCTACACCTTC
cdr3_aa: CASSYSKGTGNYGYTF

j_call: TRBJ2-3
v_call: TRBV6-4
clone_size: -
d_call: TRBD2
cdr3_nt: TGTGCCAGCAGTGTGAGCGGGGGGGAAACAGATACGCAGTATTTT
cdr3_aa: CASSVSGGETDTQYF

j_call: TRBJ1-1
v_call: TRBV6-5
clone_size: -
d_call: -
cdr3_nt: TGTGCCAGCAGTTACCGTAGACCGGGGGACACTGAAGCTTTCTTT
cdr3_aa: CASSYRRPGDTEAFF

j_call: TRBJ2-6
v_call: TRBV27
clone_size: -
d_call: -
cdr3_nt: TGTGCCAGCAGCCCCGGTCCTGTTGGGGACAAAAGCTCTGGGGCCAACGTCCTGACTTTC
cdr3_aa: CASSPGPVGDKSSGANVLTF

j_call: TRBJ2-2
v_call: TRBV5-4
clone_size: once
d_call: -
cdr3_nt: TGTGCCAGCAGCTTTGTGCCTCGGGAGCTGTTTTTT
cdr3_aa: CASSFVPRELFF

j_call: TRBJ2-1
v_call: TRBV28
clone_size: -
d_call: -
cdr3_nt: TGTGCCAGCAGTTTACTTGCAGGTCCCTACAATGAGCAGTTCTTC
cdr3_aa: CASSLLAGPYNEQFF

j_call: TRBJ2-5
v_call: TRBV11-2
clone_size: -
d_call: TRBD1
cdr3_nt: TGTGCCAGCAGCTTAAACAGGGGAGAGACCCAGTACTTC
cdr3_aa: CASSLNRGETQYF

j_call: TRBJ2-3
v_call: TRBV7-9
clone_size: -
d_call: TRBD1
cdr3_nt: TGTGCCAGCAGTACAGGGGGCCAAAGCACAGATACGCAGTATTTT
cdr3_aa: CASSTGGQSTDTQYF

j_call: TRBJ2-1
v_call: TRBV5-1
clone_size: once
d_call: TRBD1
cdr3_nt: TGCGCCAGCAGCTTGGATCGGACAGGGCCCAATGAGCAGTTCTTC
cdr3_aa: CASSLDRTGPNEQFF

j_call: TRBJ2-3
v_call: TRBV30
clone_size: -
d_call: TRBD2
cdr3_nt: TGTGCCTGGGCCGTTAGGCGGGGGACAGATACGCAGTATTTT
cdr3_aa: CAWAVRRGTDTQYF

j_call: TRBJ2-2
v_call: TRBV5-1
clone_size: -
d_call: TRBD2
cdr3_nt: TGCGCCAGCAGACCGACTAGCGGGAGTCCCCCCGGGGAGCTGTTTTTT
cdr3_aa: CASRPTSGSPPGELFF

j_call: TRBJ2-7
v_call: TRBV30
clone_size: -
d_call: -
cdr3_nt: TGTGCCTGGAGTCCGAGCTACGAGCAGTACTTC
cdr3_aa: CAWSPSYEQYF

j_call: TRBJ1-1
v_call: TRBV18
clone_size: -
d_call: -
cdr3_nt: TGTGCCAGCTCTCCCGGGGGGGGCGCGAGGGCTGAAGCTTTCTTT
cdr3_aa: CASSPGGGARAEAFF

j_call: TRBJ2-2
v_call: TRBV5-1
clone_size: -
d_call: -
cdr3_nt: TGCGCCAGCAGCTTCGGAGCTTCGGGGGCCGAGAACACCGGGGAGCTGTTTTTT
cdr3_aa: CASSFGASGAENTGELFF

j_call: TRBJ1-5
v_call: TRBV27
clone_size: -
d_call: TRBD1
cdr3_nt: TGTGCCAGCAGACCGGGACAGGGCCATCAGCCCCAGCATTTT
cdr3_aa: CASRPGQGHQPQHF

j_call: TRBJ1-4
v_call: TRBV9
clone_size: -
d_call: -
cdr3_nt: TGTGCCAGCAGCGTAGACGGGTCTAATGAAAAACTGTTTTTT
cdr3_aa: CASSVDGSNEKLFF

j_call: TRBJ1-1
v_call: TRBV7-8
clone_size: -
d_call: -
cdr3_nt: TGTGCCAGCAGCTTAGTGGGACCCATTGAAGCTTTCTTT
cdr3_aa: CASSLVGPIEAFF

j_call: TRBJ1-1
v_call: TRBV7-2
clone_size: once
d_call: -
cdr3_nt: TGTGCCAGCAGCTTAATGGGGAACACTGAAGCTTTCTTT
cdr3_aa: CASSLMGNTEAFF

j_call: TRBJ2-7
v_call: TRBV15
clone_size: -
d_call: -
cdr3_nt: TGTGCCACCAGCAGAGATGGAGTCGAGCAGTACTTC
cdr3_aa: CATSRDGVEQYF

j_call: TRBJ1-5
v_call: TRBV19
clone_size: -
d_call: -
cdr3_nt: TGTGCCAGTAGGCTTTTACATAGCAATCAGCCCCAGCATTTT
cdr3_aa: CASRLLHSNQPQHF

j_call: TRBJ1-2
v_call: TRBV2
clone_size: -
d_call: -
cdr3_nt: TGTGCCAGCAGTGAGGGGGGCGGCTATGGCTACACCTTC
cdr3_aa: CASSEGGGYGYTF

j_call: TRBJ2-7
v_call: TRBV27
clone_size: -
d_call: TRBD1
cdr3_nt: TGTGCCAGCAGTCCGGACAGGGGATCCTACGAGCAGTACTTC
cdr3_aa: CASSPDRGSYEQYF

j_call: TRBJ1-2
v_call: TRBV18
clone_size: -
d_call: -
cdr3_nt: TGTGCCAGCTCACCAGTGGGCGCGGACTATGGCTACACCTTC
cdr3_aa: CASSPVGADYGYTF

j_call: TRBJ2-3
v_call: TRBV5-1
clone_size: -
d_call: TRBD2
cdr3_nt: TGCGCCAGCAGCGGCCCTAGCGGAGCCGCCACAGATACGCAGTATTTT
cdr3_aa: CASSGPSGAATDTQYF

j_call: TRBJ1-1
v_call: TRBV30
clone_size: few
d_call: -
cdr3_nt: TGTGCCTGCGACAGATACACTGAAGCTTTCTTT
cdr3_aa: CACDRYTEAFF

j_call: TRBJ1-2
v_call: TRBV28
clone_size: once
d_call: TRBD1
cdr3_nt: TGTGCCAGCAGAACAACAGGGGGCGTCTATGGCTACACCTTC
cdr3_aa: CASRTTGGVYGYTF

j_call: TRBJ1-5
v_call: TRBV15
clone_size: -
d_call: -
cdr3_nt: TGTGCCACCAGCAGAGGCGGGGTACGGCAGCCCCAGCATTTT
cdr3_aa: CATSRGGVRQPQHF

j_call: TRBJ2-5
v_call: TRBV11-2
clone_size: once
d_call: -
cdr3_nt: TGTGCCAGCAGACTGACATTACAAGAGACCCAGTACTTC
cdr3_aa: CASRLTLQETQYF

j_call: TRBJ1-2
v_call: TRBV4-3
clone_size: -
d_call: -
cdr3_nt: TGCGCCAGCAGCCAAGATGAAACTCATGGCTACACCTTC
cdr3_aa: CASSQDETHGYTF

j_call: TRBJ2-3
v_call: TRBV7-2
clone_size: few
d_call: -
cdr3_nt: TGTGCCAGCACCTCCCCGGAAGATACGCAGTATTTT
cdr3_aa: CASTSPEDTQYF

j_call: TRBJ1-2
v_call: TRBV11-2
clone_size: -
d_call: -
cdr3_nt: TGTGCCAGCAGCGTAGTGAAGACACCCGATAACTATGGCTACACCTTC
cdr3_aa: CASSVVKTPDNYGYTF

j_call: TRBJ1-1
v_call: TRBV5-6
clone_size: few
d_call: -
cdr3_nt: TGTGCCAGCAGCTTACAGTACACTGAAGCTTTCTTT
cdr3_aa: CASSLQYTEAFF

j_call: TRBJ1-1
v_call: TRBV7-9
clone_size: -
d_call: -
cdr3_nt: TGTGCCAGCAGCTTTTCACAAGACACTGAAGCTTTCTTT
cdr3_aa: CASSFSQDTEAFF

j_call: TRBJ2-7
v_call: TRBV4-2
clone_size: -
d_call: TRBD2
cdr3_nt: TGTGCCAGCAGCCATCTACTAGCGGGGGGCCACTCGGAGCAGTACTTC
cdr3_aa: CASSHLLAGGHSEQYF

j_call: TRBJ1-1
v_call: TRBV4-1
clone_size: -
d_call: -
cdr3_nt: TGCGCCAGCAGCCAAGATCCGCTGACAGCAAGGGGAACTGAAGCTTTCTTT
cdr3_aa: CASSQDPLTARGTEAFF

j_call: TRBJ2-5
v_call: TRBV30
clone_size: few
d_call: TRBD1
cdr3_nt: TGTGCCTGCGACAGGGATGTAGGAGAGACCCAGTACTTC
cdr3_aa: CACDRDVGETQYF

j_call: TRBJ1-3
v_call: TRBV7-2
clone_size: -
d_call: -
cdr3_nt: TGTGCCAGCAGCTTAGCTAGGGCAGCTGGAAACACCATATATTTT
cdr3_aa: CASSLARAAGNTIYF

j_call: TRBJ2-5
v_call: TRBV5-5
clone_size: once
d_call: TRBD1
cdr3_nt: TGTGCCAGCAGCCAAGGGACAGGGGATAAGAGGAGGGAGGAGACCCAGTACTTC
cdr3_aa: CASSQGTGDKRREETQYF

j_call: TRBJ2-3
v_call: TRBV28
clone_size: -
d_call: -
cdr3_nt: TGTGCCAGCAGCCCACGCAGGGTTCCGAGGTCAGATACGCAGTATTTT
cdr3_aa: CASSPRRVPRSDTQYF

j_call: TRBJ2-3
v_call: TRBV5-1
clone_size: -
d_call: TRBD2
cdr3_nt: TGCGCCAGCAGCTTAGCGGGACGCACAGATACGCAGTATTTT
cdr3_aa: CASSLAGRTDTQYF

j_call: TRBJ2-3
v_call: TRBV20-1
clone_size: once
d_call: TRBD2
cdr3_nt: TGCAGTGCAGAGGGAGGGAATACGCAGTATTTT
cdr3_aa: CSAEGGNTQYF

j_call: TRBJ1-1
v_call: TRBV27
clone_size: -
d_call: -
cdr3_nt: TGTGCCAGCAGTTTTGGGGCGCAGGGTGAAGCTTTCTTT
cdr3_aa: CASSFGAQGEAFF

j_call: TRBJ1-4
v_call: TRBV5-1
clone_size: -
d_call: TRBD1
cdr3_nt: TGCGCCAGCTGCAGGGGGCGTTCATCAGGCCCTAATGAAAAACTGTTTTTT
cdr3_aa: CASCRGRSSGPNEKLFF

j_call: TRBJ2-1
v_call: TRBV5-8
clone_size: -
d_call: -
cdr3_nt: TGTGCCAGCAGCCGGAATCCGCTAGTTGAGCAGTTCTTC
cdr3_aa: CASSRNPLVEQFF